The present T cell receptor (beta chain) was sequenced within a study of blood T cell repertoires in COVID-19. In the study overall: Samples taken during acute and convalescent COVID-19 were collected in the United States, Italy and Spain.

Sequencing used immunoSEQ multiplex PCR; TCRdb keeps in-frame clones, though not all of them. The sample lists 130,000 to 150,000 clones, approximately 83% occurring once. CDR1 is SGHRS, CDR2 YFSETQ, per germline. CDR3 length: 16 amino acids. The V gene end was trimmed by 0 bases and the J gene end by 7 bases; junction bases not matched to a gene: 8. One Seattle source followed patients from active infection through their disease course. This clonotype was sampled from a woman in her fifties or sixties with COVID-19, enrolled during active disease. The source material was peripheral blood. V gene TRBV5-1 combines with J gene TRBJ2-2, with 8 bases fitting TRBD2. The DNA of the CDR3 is TGCGCCAGCAGCTTGGTACCGGGACTAGGGATCGGGGAGCTGTTTTTT. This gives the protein CASSLVPGLGIGELFF. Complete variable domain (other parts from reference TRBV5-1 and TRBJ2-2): KAGVTQTPRYLIKTRGQQVTLSCSPISGHRSVSWYQQTPGQGLQFLFEYFSETQRNKGNFPGRFSGRQFSNSRSEMNVSTLELGDSALYLCASSLVPGLGIGELFFGEGSRLTVL.